This is a list of T cell receptor beta chains from one sample in a study of early T cells in non-severe SARS-CoV-2 infection. Via MiXCR, TCRdb re-called the 5' RACE reads, giving one row per CDR3 protein. The table lists around 57,000 distinct CDR3 sequences, around a tenth of them singletons. The sequenced material came from whole blood. All receptors come from an adult who was a healthcare worker with PCR-confirmed SARS-CoV-2 infection or an uninfected control (not recorded which). CDR3s include the opening cysteine and the closing phenylalanine or tryptophan. A D gene is named only where the DNA matches it firmly. The size entry is marked missing in some rows and otherwise reads once, few, many or a size class.

CDR3 length	D gene	V gene	clone size	J gene	CDR3 DNA	CDR3 protein
13	NA	TRBV13	few	TRBJ2-2	TGTGCCAGCAGCTTAAACCGGGCCGGGGAGCTGTTTTTT	CASSLNRAGELFF
14	NA	TRBV7-9	many	TRBJ1-2	TGTGCCAGCAGCTTATTACAGGGTTTTGGAGGCTACACCTTC	CASSLLQGFGGYTF
15	NA	TRBV27	many	TRBJ1-2	TGTGCCAGCAGTTTCACTCGCGGACACCTCTATGGCTACACCTTC	CASSFTRGHLYGYTF
16	NA	TRBV7-8	many	TRBJ1-5	TGTGCCAGCAGCTCCGGCAGGGGACAAAGCAATCAGCCCCAGCATTTT	CASSSGRGQSNQPQHF
14	NA	TRBV29-1	many	TRBJ2-7	TGCAGCGTTGAACGGCCGGGACTTCTTGGCGAGCAGTACTTC	CSVERPGLLGEQYF
14	TRBD1	TRBV19	few	TRBJ2-1	TGTGCCACCCTGCAGGACAGGGGTTACAATGAGCAGTTCTTC	CATLQDRGYNEQFF
13	NA	TRBV5-5	NA	TRBJ2-7	TGTGCCAGCAGCTTGGGTGGGATCGACGAGCAGTACTTC	CASSLGGIDEQYF
12	NA	TRBV2	NA	TRBJ2-5	TGTGCCAGCAGTGACGCACCTGAGACCCAGTACTTC	CASSDAPETQYF
14	NA	TRBV7-8	many	TRBJ1-2	TGTGCCAGCAGCTTAGAATCCGACGCATATGGTTTCACCTTC	CASSLESDAYGFTF
13	NA	TRBV20-1	few	TRBJ1-6	TGCAGTGCTAGAGATTATCGGTATTCACCCCTCCACTTT	CSARDYRYSPLHF
15	NA	TRBV6-1	many	TRBJ1-5	TGTGCCAGCATTCCACTGGGGGAGGGGTATCAGCCCCAGCATTTT	CASIPLGEGYQPQHF
13	TRBD2	TRBV4-1	NA	TRBJ2-5	TGCGCCAGCAGCCAAGATGGGGGGGATGCCCAGTACTTC	CASSQDGGDAQYF
13	NA	TRBV20-1	many	TRBJ1-5	TGCAGTGCTAGAGAGGGCCTCAATCAGCCCCAGCATTTT	CSAREGLNQPQHF
13	TRBD1	TRBV5-1	few	TRBJ2-7	TGCGCCAGCAGCTACGGACAGGGGCGCGAGCAGTACTTC	CASSYGQGREQYF
13	NA	TRBV30	NA	TRBJ1-1	TGTGCCTGGAGCGTAGGGTTGAACACTGAAGCTTTCTTT	CAWSVGLNTEAFF
15	NA	TRBV7-6	many	TRBJ2-1	TGTGCCAGCAGCCCCCCTGGCTTAGCGGACAATGAGCAGTTCTTC	CASSPPGLADNEQFF
16	TRBD2	TRBV2	many	TRBJ2-7	TGTGCCAGCAGTGAAGATAGGCTAGCGGGATGGGACGAGCAGTACTTC	CASSEDRLAGWDEQYF
19	TRBD1	TRBV19	NA	TRBJ2-6	TGTGCCAGTAGTTCACCCCAGGGGGTTGTGAACTCTGGGGCCAACGTCCTGACTTTC	CASSSPQGVVNSGANVLTF
14	TRBD1	TRBV19	many	TRBJ2-7	TGTGCCAGTAGTTCCCGGGACAGGGGCTACGAGCAGTACTTC	CASSSRDRGYEQYF
17	NA	TRBV12-3/TRBV12-4	few	TRBJ2-5	TGTGCCAGCAGTTTAGGTGGGACAAGGGCTGTTAAAGAGACCCAGTACTTC	CASSLGGTRAVKETQYF
15	NA	TRBV28	many	TRBJ2-7	TGTGCCAGCAGTCCGCAGGGAGCTCTAACCTACGAGCAGTACTTC	CASSPQGALTYEQYF
15	NA	TRBV7-3	many	TRBJ2-1	TGTGCCAGCAGCCCTCTAGCGACCTCCTACAATGAGCAGTTCTTC	CASSPLATSYNEQFF
17	TRBD1	TRBV7-9	few	TRBJ2-7	TGTGCCAGCAGCTTCTTACCGGGACAGGGGCACTCCTACGAGCAGTACTTC	CASSFLPGQGHSYEQYF
11	NA	TRBV28	many	TRBJ1-1	TGTGCCAGCTGCCTCGACACTGAAGCTTTCTTT	CASCLDTEAFF
12	NA	TRBV10-3	few	TRBJ2-7	TGTGCCGTTCACACCGGTACCTACGAGCAGTACTTC	CAVHTGTYEQYF
14	NA	TRBV25-1	few	TRBJ2-7	TGTGCCAGCAGTGACAGGATGGGGAACTACGAGCAGTACTTC	CASSDRMGNYEQYF